This section outlines one TCR beta chain sequence together with its context. The germline V gene encodes CDR1 MNHNY and CDR2 SVGAGI (reference sequence). This CDR3 spans 12 amino acids. V was clipped by 7 bases and J by 2 bases, with 8 bases between them. This sample was included in a study of blood T cell repertoires in COVID-19. About the research overall: Samples representing acute and convalescent COVID-19 were sourced from the United States, Italy and Spain.

Using immunoSEQ multiplex PCR, the repertoire was profiled, and TCRdb retains in-frame clones only, with some absent. The sample includes approximately 72,000 clones, 88% seen only once; the top ten take roughly 28%. This chain links TRBV6-6 with TRBJ2-5; no firm D call. The sequence came from a man aged 45-60 years with acute or convalescent COVID-19. Sequenced material: peripheral blood. The CDR3: CASTEAQETQYF. The CDR3 region has the DNA TGTGCCAGCACCGAGGCACAAGAGACCCAGTACTTC.